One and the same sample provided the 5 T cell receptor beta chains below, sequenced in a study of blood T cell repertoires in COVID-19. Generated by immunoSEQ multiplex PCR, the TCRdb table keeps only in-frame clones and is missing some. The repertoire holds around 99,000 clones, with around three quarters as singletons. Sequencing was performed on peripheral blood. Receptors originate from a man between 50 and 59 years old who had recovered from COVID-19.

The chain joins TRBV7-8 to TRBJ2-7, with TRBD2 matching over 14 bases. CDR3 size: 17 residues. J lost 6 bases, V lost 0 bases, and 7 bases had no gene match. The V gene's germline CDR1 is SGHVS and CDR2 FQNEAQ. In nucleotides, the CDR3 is TGTGCCAGCAGCTTAGCGGATCCGGGACTAGCGGGAGTCGAGCAGTACTTC. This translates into CASSLADPGLAGVEQYF. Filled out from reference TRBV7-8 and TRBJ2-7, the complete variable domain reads GAGVSQSPRYKVAKRGQDVALRCDPISGHVSLFWYQQALGQGPEFLTYFQNEAQLDKSGLPSDRFFAERPEGSVSTLKIQRTQQEDSAVYLCASSLADPGLAGVEQYFGPGTRLTVT.

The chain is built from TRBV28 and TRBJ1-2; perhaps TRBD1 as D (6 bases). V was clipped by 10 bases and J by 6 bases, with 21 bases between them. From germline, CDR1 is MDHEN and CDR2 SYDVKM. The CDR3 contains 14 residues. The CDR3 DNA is TGTGCCACCCGCCGCCAGGGGAATTGGAATGGCTACACCTTC. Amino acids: CATRRQGNWNGYTF.

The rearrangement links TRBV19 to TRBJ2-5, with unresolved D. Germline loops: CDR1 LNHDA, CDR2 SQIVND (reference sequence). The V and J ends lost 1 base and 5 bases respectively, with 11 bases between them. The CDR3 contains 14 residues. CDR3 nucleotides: TGTGCCAGTAGTATAGGAGCCGGGTGGGAGACCCAGTACTTC. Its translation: CASSIGAGWETQYF.

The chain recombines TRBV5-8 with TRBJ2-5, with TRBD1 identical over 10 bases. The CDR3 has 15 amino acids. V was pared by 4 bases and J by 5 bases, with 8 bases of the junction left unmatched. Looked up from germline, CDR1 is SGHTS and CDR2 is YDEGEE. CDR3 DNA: TGTGCCAGCAGCCCCGGGACAGGGGCTGGGGAGACCCAGTACTTC. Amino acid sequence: CASSPGTGAGETQYF. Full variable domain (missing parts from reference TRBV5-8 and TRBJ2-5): EAGVTQSPTHLIKTRGQQATLRCSPISGHTSVYWYQQALGLGLQFLLWYDEGEERNRGNFPPRFSGRQFPNYSSELNVNALELEDSALYLCASSPGTGAGETQYFGPGTRLLVL.

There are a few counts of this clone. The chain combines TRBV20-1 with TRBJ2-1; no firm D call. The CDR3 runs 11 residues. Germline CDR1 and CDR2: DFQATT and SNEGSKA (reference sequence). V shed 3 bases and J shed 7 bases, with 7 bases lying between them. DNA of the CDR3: TGCAGTGCTAGCCATAGTAATGAGCAGTTCTTC. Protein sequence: CSASHSNEQFF.